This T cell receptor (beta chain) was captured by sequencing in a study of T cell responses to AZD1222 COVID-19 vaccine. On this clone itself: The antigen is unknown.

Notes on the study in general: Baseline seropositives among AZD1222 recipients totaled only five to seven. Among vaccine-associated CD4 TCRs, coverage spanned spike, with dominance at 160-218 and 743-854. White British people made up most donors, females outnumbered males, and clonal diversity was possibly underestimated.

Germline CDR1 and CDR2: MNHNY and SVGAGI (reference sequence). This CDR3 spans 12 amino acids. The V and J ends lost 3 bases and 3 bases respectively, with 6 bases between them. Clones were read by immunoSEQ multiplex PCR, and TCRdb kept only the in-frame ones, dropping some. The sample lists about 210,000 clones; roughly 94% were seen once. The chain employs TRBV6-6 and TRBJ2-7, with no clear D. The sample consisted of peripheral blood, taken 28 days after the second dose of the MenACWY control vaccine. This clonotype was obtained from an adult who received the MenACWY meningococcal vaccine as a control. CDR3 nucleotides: TGTGCCAGCAGTTATACCCTCTACGAGCAGTACTTC. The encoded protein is CASSYTLYEQYF.